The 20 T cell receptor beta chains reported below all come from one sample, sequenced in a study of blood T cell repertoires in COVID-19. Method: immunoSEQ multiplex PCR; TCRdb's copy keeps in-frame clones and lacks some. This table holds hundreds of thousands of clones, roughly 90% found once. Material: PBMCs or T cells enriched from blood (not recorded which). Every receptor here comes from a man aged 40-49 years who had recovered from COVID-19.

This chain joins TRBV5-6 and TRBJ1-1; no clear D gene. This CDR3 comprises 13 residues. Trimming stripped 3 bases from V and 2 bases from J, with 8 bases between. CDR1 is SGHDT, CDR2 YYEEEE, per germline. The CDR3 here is CASSSTVNTEAFF. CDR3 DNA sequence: TGTGCCAGCAGCTCTACAGTAAACACTGAAGCTTTCTTT.

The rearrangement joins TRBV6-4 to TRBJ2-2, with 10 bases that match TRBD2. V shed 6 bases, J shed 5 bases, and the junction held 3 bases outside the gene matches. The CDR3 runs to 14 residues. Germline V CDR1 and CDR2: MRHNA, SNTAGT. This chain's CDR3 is CASRLAGRTGELFF. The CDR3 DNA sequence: TGTGCCAGCAGACTAGCGGGGAGGACCGGGGAGCTGTTTTTT.

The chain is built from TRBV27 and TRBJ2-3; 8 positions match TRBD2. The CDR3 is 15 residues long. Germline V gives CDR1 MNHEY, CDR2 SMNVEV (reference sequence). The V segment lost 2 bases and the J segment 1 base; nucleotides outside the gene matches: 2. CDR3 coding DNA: TGTGCCAGCAGTTTAATTAGCGGGGGCACAGATACGCAGTATTTT. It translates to CASSLISGGTDTQYF.

The CDR3 protein is CASSHPLGTEAFF. The CDR3, as DNA: TGTGCCAGCAGTCATCCCCTCGGCACTGAAGCTTTCTTT. The chain has TRBV12-3 or TRBV12-4 and TRBJ1-1; D remains ambiguous. Trimming stripped 5 bases from V and 4 bases from J, with 11 bases between. The CDR3 is 13 amino acids.

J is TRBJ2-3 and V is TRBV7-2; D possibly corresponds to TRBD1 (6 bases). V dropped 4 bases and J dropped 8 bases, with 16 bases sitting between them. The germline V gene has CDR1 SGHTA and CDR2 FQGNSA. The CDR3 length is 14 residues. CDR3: CASSSRGLGGTQYF. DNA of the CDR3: TGTGCCAGCAGCTCGAGGGGGTTGGGCGGTACGCAGTATTTT. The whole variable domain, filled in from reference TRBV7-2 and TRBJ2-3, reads GAGVSQSPSNKVTEKGKDVELRCDPISGHTALYWYRQSLGQGLEFLIYFQGNSAPDKSGLPSDRFSAERTGGSVSTLTIQRTQQEDSAVYLCASSSRGLGGTQYFGPGTRLTVL.

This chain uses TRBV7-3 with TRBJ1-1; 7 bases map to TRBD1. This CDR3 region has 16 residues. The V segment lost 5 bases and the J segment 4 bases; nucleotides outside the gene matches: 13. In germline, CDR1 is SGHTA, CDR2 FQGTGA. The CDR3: CASSPRQGSFSTEAFF. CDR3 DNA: TGTGCCAGCAGCCCTAGACAGGGTTCATTTAGCACTGAAGCTTTCTTT.

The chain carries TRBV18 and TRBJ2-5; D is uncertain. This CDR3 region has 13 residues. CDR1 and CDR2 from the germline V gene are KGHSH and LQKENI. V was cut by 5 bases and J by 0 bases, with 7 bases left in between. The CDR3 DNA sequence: TGTGCCAGCTCAGTTCGGGACCAAGAGACCCAGTACTTC. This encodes CASSVRDQETQYF.

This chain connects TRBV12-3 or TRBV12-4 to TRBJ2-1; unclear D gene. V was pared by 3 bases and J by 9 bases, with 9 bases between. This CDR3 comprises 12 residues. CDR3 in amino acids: CASSFRRGEQFF. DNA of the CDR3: TGTGCCAGCAGTTTTCGGCGCGGTGAGCAGTTCTTC.

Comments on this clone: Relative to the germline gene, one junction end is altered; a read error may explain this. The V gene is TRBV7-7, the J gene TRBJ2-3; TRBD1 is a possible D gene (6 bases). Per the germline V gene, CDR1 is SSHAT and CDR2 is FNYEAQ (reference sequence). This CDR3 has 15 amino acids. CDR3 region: CASSLGSQGFNTQYF. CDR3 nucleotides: TGTGCTAGCAGCTTAGGCTCGCAGGGGTTTAATACGCAGTATTTT.

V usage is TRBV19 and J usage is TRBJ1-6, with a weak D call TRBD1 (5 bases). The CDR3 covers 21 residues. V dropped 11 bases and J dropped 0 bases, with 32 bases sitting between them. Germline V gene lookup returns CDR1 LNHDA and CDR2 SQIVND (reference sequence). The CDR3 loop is CAHVGGSHHVSSSSYNSPLHF. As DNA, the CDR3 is TGTGCCCACGTGGGGGGGAGCCACCATGTCTCTTCGAGCTCCTATAATTCACCCCTCCACTTT.

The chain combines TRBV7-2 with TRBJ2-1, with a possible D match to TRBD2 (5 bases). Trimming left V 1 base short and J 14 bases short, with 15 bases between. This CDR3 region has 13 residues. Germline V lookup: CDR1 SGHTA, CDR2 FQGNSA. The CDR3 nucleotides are TGTGCCAGCAGCTTAGTAGAGGGTAATATGGAGTTCTTC. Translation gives CASSLVEGNMEFF.

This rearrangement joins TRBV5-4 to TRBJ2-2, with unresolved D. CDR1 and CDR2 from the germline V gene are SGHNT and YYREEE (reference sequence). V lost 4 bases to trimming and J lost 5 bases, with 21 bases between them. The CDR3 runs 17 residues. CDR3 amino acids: CASSVDNQVRRTGELFF. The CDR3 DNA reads TGTGCCAGCAGCGTAGACAACCAAGTGAGAAGAACCGGGGAGCTGTTTTTT.

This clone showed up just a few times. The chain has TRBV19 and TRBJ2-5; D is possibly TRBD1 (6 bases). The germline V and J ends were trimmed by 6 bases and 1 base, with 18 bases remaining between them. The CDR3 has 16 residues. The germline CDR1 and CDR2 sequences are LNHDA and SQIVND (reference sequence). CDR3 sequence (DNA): TGTGCCAGTAGCACCACAGGGCCCTCTTCCCAAGAGACCCAGTACTTC. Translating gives CASSTTGPSSQETQYF.

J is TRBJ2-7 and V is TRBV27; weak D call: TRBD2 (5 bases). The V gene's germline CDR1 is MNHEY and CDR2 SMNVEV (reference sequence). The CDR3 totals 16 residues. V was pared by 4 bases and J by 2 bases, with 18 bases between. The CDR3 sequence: CASSYAISGIAYEQYF. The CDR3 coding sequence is TGTGCCAGCAGTTACGCAATTTCGGGGATTGCCTACGAGCAGTACTTC.

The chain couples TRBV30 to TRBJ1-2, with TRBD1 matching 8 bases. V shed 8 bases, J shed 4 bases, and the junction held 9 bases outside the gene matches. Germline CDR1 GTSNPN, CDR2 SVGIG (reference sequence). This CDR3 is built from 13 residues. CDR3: CAVSQGAIYGYTF. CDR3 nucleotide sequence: TGTGCCGTCTCCCAGGGGGCGATCTATGGCTACACCTTC.

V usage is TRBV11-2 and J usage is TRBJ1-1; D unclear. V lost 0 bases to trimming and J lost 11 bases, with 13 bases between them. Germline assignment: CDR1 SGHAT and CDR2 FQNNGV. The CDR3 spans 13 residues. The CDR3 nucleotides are TGTGCCAGCAGCTTAGAGAGGGATCTGAATGCTTTCTTT. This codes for CASSLERDLNAFF.

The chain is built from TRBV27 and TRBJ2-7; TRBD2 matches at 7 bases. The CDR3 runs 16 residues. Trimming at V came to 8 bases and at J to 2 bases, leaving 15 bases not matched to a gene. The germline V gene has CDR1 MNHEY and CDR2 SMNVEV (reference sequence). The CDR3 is CASAQWGSGHTYEQYF. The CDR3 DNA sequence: TGTGCCAGCGCGCAGTGGGGTAGCGGGCATACCTACGAGCAGTACTTC.

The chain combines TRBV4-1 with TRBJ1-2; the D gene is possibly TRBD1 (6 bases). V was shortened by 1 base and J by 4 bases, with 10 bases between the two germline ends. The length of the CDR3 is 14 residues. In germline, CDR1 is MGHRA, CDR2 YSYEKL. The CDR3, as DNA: TGCGCCAGCAGCCAAGGGGACACACTCTATGGCTACACCTTC. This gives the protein CASSQGDTLYGYTF.

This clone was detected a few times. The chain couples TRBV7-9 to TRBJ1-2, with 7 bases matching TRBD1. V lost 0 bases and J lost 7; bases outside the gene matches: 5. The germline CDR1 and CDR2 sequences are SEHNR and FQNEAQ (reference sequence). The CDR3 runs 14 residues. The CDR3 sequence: CASSLATGLGGYTF. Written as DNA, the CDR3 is TGTGCCAGCAGCTTAGCGACAGGGCTCGGTGGCTACACCTTC.

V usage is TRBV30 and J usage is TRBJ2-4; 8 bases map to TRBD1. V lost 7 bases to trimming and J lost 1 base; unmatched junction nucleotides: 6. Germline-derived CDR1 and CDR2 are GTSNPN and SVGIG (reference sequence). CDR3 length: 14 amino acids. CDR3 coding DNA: TGTGCCTCGCAATACAGGGGGGCCAAAAACATTCAGTACTTC. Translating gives CASQYRGAKNIQYF.